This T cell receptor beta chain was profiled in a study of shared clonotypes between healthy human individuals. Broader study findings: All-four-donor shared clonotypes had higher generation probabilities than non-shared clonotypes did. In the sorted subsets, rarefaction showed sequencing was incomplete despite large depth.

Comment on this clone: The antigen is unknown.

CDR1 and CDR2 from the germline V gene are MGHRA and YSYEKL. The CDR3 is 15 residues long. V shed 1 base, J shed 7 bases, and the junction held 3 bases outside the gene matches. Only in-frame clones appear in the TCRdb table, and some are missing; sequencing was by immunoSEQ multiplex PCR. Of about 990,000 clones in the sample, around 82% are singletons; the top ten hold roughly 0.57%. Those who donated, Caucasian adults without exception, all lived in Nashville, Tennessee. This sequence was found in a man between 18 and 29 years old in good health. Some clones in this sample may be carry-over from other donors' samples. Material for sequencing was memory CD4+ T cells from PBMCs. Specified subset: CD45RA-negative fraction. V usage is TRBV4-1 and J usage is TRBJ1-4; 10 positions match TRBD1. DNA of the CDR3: TGCGCCAGCAGCCAAGCAGGGACAGGGGTTGAAAAACTGTTTTTT. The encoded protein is CASSQAGTGVEKLFF.